This T cell receptor (beta chain) was profiled in a study of blood T cells in healthy people across ages. Then a second PCR, running roughly 7 to 11 cycles, was carried out with a sample-barcoded 5' primer and a J-beta primer mix. Tags on each cDNA molecule came from a template-switch adaptor with 12 random nucleotides. Using its own MiXCR run on the 5' RACE reads, TCRdb lists one record per CDR3 protein. The data contain about 1.8 million distinct CDR3 sequences, roughly 49% of them singletons. Germline CDR1 SGHTA, CDR2 FQGNSA. There are 17 residues in the CDR3. V was trimmed by 5 bases and J by 0 bases, leaving 17 bases between them.

This clonotype originated in a woman aged 40 to 55 in good health. The rearrangement uses TRBV7-2 and TRBJ2-1; weak D call: TRBD2 (5 bases). The specimen sequenced was blood. CDR3 amino acids: CASSLYQNGGSYNEQFF. The CDR3 nucleotides are TGTGCCAGCAGCCTATATCAGAACGGAGGCTCCTACAATGAGCAGTTCTTC. The whole variable domain, filled in from reference TRBV7-2 and TRBJ2-1, reads GAGVSQSPSNKVTEKGKDVELRCDPISGHTALYWYRQSLGQGLEFLIYFQGNSAPDKSGLPSDRFSAERTGGSVSTLTIQRTQQEDSAVYLCASSLYQNGGSYNEQFFGPGTRLTVL.